This TCR beta chain was observed in a study of cytomegalovirus exposure and HLA in healthy donors. The V and J ends lost 7 bases and 2 bases, in that order; junction bases with no gene match: 16. Germline V gene sequence: CDR1 SQVTM, CDR2 ANQGSEA. The CDR3 is 16 residues long. A multiplex PCR was run with 60 Vbeta primers and 13 Jbeta primers. Using immunoSEQ multiplex PCR, the repertoire was profiled, and TCRdb retains in-frame clones only, with some absent. The repertoire holds about 94,000 clones, with over 50% as singletons. The rearrangement joins TRBV29-1 to TRBJ2-7, with TRBD1 matching over 8 bases. The clonotype originates from a young man in good health and CMV-seronegative. The sample comprised PBMCs. The CDR3 region is CSDSGQVPFYPYEQYF. The CDR3 region has the DNA TGCAGCGACTCGGGACAGGTCCCCTTTTATCCCTACGAGCAGTACTTC.